This is a list of T cell receptor beta chains from one sample in a study of shared clonotypes between healthy human individuals. Produced via immunoSEQ multiplex PCR; TCRdb's table is partial and in-frame only. The sample contains about 1.5 million clones, 95% to 99% of which appear only once. The sequencing input was naive CD4+ T cells sorted from blood. Source of these receptors: a man under 40 in good health. CDR3s include the opening cysteine and the closing phenylalanine or tryptophan. A D gene is named only where the DNA matches it firmly. Clone size is stated in some rows and not others, as once, few, many or a class when expanded.

CDR3 DNA	CDR3 protein	clone size	J gene	D gene	V gene
TGCGCCAGCAGCTTTGGCGGGGACTCCTACGAGCAGTACTTC	CASSFGGDSYEQYF	-	TRBJ2-7	-	TRBV5-1
TGTGCCAGCAGCTTAGGGCTCTACTATGGGGATCAAGAGACCCAGTACTTC	CASSLGLYYGDQETQYF	-	TRBJ2-5	-	TRBV11-3
TGTGCCATAAATAGACAGGGACAACTAGATACGCAGTATTTT	CAINRQGQLDTQYF	-	TRBJ2-3	TRBD1	TRBV10-3
TGCGCCAGCATTTCCGCGGCTAGCGGGAGCACAGATACGCAGTATTTT	CASISAASGSTDTQYF	-	TRBJ2-3	TRBD2	TRBV10-2
TGCGCCAGCAGCTTGCGGACAGGGGCCACCGGGGAGCTGTTTTTT	CASSLRTGATGELFF	-	TRBJ2-2	TRBD1	TRBV5-1
TGCGCCAGCAGCGCCCCCGACCTAATTGGGGAGACCCAGTACTTC	CASSAPDLIGETQYF	once	TRBJ2-5	-	TRBV5-1
TGTGCCAGTCAAGGGGACAGGGGAGGAGGCTATGGCTACACCTTC	CASQGDRGGGYGYTF	-	TRBJ1-2	TRBD1	TRBV4-2
TGTGCCAGCACCTCAAGGGCATCCTACGAGCAGTACTTC	CASTSRASYEQYF	few	TRBJ2-7	-	TRBV7-8
TGTGCCAGCAGCTTAGATCTCCGGGACTACGAGCAGTACTTC	CASSLDLRDYEQYF	-	TRBJ2-7	-	TRBV7-9
TGTGCCATCTTGTCAAGGGGGAAAGGCGAGCAGTACTTC	CAILSRGKGEQYF	-	TRBJ2-7	-	TRBV10-3
TGTGCCAGCAGTCCGGGACAGGGGGTTCGCACCTACGAGCAGTACTTC	CASSPGQGVRTYEQYF	-	TRBJ2-7	TRBD1	TRBV6-6
TGTGCCAGCAAAGACTCAACGCGGATTGAAGCTTTCTTT	CASKDSTRIEAFF	once	TRBJ1-1	-	TRBV6-5
TGCGCCAGCAGCATGGGACTAGCGGGAGTGGCGACCGGGGAGCTGTTTTTT	CASSMGLAGVATGELFF	-	TRBJ2-2	TRBD2	TRBV5-1
TGTGCCAGCAGTGGACCAGCGGGAGGGCGGGACACCGGGGAGCTGTTTTTT	CASSGPAGGRDTGELFF	few	TRBJ2-2	TRBD2	TRBV6-1
TGTGCCAGCAGCTCCTCTCCGTTAGCCAAAAACATTCAGTACTTC	CASSSSPLAKNIQYF	-	TRBJ2-4	-	TRBV7-9
TGTGCCAGCAGTAGCTCGGGGGATGTGTTCGGGAAACTGTTTTTT	CASSSSGDVFGKLFF	-	TRBJ1-4	-	TRBV6-1
TGCGCCAGCAGTGATAGCCCCTACGAGCAGTACTTC	CASSDSPYEQYF	-	TRBJ2-7	-	TRBV10-1
TGTGCCAGCAGCCAACAGGGTCGGACAGATACGCAGTATTTT	CASSQQGRTDTQYF	-	TRBJ2-3	-	TRBV7-2
TGTGCCAGCAGTGTTTGGGCGGAAAGCTCCTACGAGCAGTACTTC	CASSVWAESSYEQYF	-	TRBJ2-7	-	TRBV6-1
TGCGCCAGCAGCTTGGGGTTGGGGAGGCCGATCGAGCAGTACTTC	CASSLGLGRPIEQYF	-	TRBJ2-7	-	TRBV5-1
TGTGCCAACACACCAGCCGCTCGACTGGGGGCACCCCACGAGCAGTACTTC	CANTPAARLGAPHEQYF	-	TRBJ2-7	-	TRBV19
TGTGCCAGCAGCTTCCCAGCGGGGCCACTCAATGAGCAGTTCTTC	CASSFPAGPLNEQFF	-	TRBJ2-1	TRBD2	TRBV5-5
TGTGCCAGCAGCCCGCCCATTGAAAAACTGTTTTTT	CASSPPIEKLFF	-	TRBJ1-4	-	TRBV5-5
TGTGCCAGCTCACCGAAGACAGGGGTAACTGAAGCTTTCTTT	CASSPKTGVTEAFF	-	TRBJ1-1	TRBD1	TRBV18
TGTGCCAGCACCTCCTTATTCGGACAGGGGCTTTGGGGGCAGTACTTC	CASTSLFGQGLWGQYF	-	TRBJ2-7	TRBD1	TRBV28
TGTGCCAGCAGCTTAGTCCCCCGGGGGGCGGCTGGTGGCTACACCTTC	CASSLVPRGAAGGYTF	-	TRBJ1-2	-	TRBV7-6
TGTGCCAGCAGGTCTTGGCGGGAGGACACAGATACGCAGTATTTT	CASRSWREDTDTQYF	-	TRBJ2-3	TRBD2	TRBV6-1
TGTGCCAGCAGCCGTACAGCTAGCGGGAGAACCACAGATACGCAGTATTTT	CASSRTASGRTTDTQYF	-	TRBJ2-3	TRBD2	TRBV7-2
TGTGCCAGCAGTTTGTACCTCGGGCCCAAAAGGGAGACCCAGTACTTC	CASSLYLGPKRETQYF	-	TRBJ2-5	-	TRBV28
TGTGCCAGCAGTGAAGAGAGACAGGGGGCTTACAATGAGCAGTTCTTC	CASSEERQGAYNEQFF	-	TRBJ2-1	TRBD1	TRBV6-1
TGTGCCAGCAGTAGAGGGGCCGGGCCCCAGCATTTT	CASSRGAGPQHF	-	TRBJ1-5	-	TRBV28
TGTGCCAGCAGTGTAGGGGACGGGGATAACTATGGCTACACCTTC	CASSVGDGDNYGYTF	-	TRBJ1-2	-	TRBV27
TGTGCCAGCAGTTTCTTCGGACGGCAAGAGACCCAGTACTTC	CASSFFGRQETQYF	-	TRBJ2-5	-	TRBV28
TGTGCCAGTAGTATTAATGTGGCGGGAGTGGCCTACAATGAGCAGTTCTTC	CASSINVAGVAYNEQFF	-	TRBJ2-1	TRBD2	TRBV19
TGCGCCAGCAGCCAAGATCACGGGGTGTATACTGAAGCTTTCTTT	CASSQDHGVYTEAFF	-	TRBJ1-1	-	TRBV4-1
TGTGCCAGCAGCCAGGGCGGGACAGTAATCTCCTACGAGCAGTACTTC	CASSQGGTVISYEQYF	-	TRBJ2-7	-	TRBV9
TGTGCCAGCAGCACGACCCCGCAGCAAGGAAACACCATATATTTT	CASSTTPQQGNTIYF	once	TRBJ1-3	-	TRBV5-4
TGTGCCAGCAGGCGGGATGGCAATCAGCCCCAGCATTTT	CASRRDGNQPQHF	once	TRBJ1-5	-	TRBV28
TGCAGTGCTGAATCGATGGGGATAGCTTTCTTT	CSAESMGIAFF	-	TRBJ1-1	-	TRBV20-1
TGTGCCAGCAGTTTATCTGGGAACCACGAGCAGTACTTC	CASSLSGNHEQYF	once	TRBJ2-7	-	TRBV6-6
TGTGCCAGCAGCCGAGATTCAGGGTCCTATGGCTACACCTTC	CASSRDSGSYGYTF	-	TRBJ1-2	-	TRBV5-4
TGTGCCAGTAGTATAGCGACGACTAGCGGGAGATACGAGCAGTACTTC	CASSIATTSGRYEQYF	-	TRBJ2-7	TRBD2	TRBV19
TGTGCCAGCAGGCTGACAGGGGCACAAACCTACGAGCAGTACTTC	CASRLTGAQTYEQYF	-	TRBJ2-7	TRBD1	TRBV7-2
TGTGCCACCGGCGAGACAGCGAACACTGAAGCTTTCTTT	CATGETANTEAFF	-	TRBJ1-1	-	TRBV28
-	CASSFAPGITNYGYTF	once	TRBJ1-2	-	TRBV12-1
TGTGCCAACGAGCCGGGGGTTGAGCAGTACTTC	CANEPGVEQYF	-	TRBJ2-7	-	TRBV5-6